This T cell receptor (beta chain) was found in a study of blood T cell repertoires in COVID-19. In the study overall: Cohort 3 donors were reported recovered after two negative PCRs, clearance, or symptom resolution.

V was shortened by 4 bases and J by 4 bases, with 14 bases between the two germline ends. The germline V gene encodes CDR1 LGHNA and CDR2 YNFKEQ. The CDR3 is made up of 14 amino acids. Some clones are missing from TCRdb's copy, which holds only in-frame ones; the method was immunoSEQ multiplex PCR. The sample holds 200,000 to 250,000 clones; 70% to 90% are singletons and the top ten take over 3%. The receptor was derived from a woman between 50 and 59 years old in a cohort exposed to, infected with or recovered from COVID-19 (not recorded which). This rearrangement joins TRBV4-2 to TRBJ2-7; a weak D match, TRBD1 (5 bases). Sequencing was performed on PBMCs or T cells enriched from blood (not recorded which). The CDR3 spells CASSREGVGYEQYF. CDR3 coding DNA: TGTGCCAGCAGCCGTGAAGGGGTCGGGTACGAGCAGTACTTC.